The rows below give T cell receptor beta chains drawn from one sample of a study of shared clonotypes between healthy human individuals. Sequencing used immunoSEQ multiplex PCR; TCRdb keeps in-frame clones, though not all of them. Among 2,500,000 or so clones listed, roughly nine tenths were seen once. Sample: naive CD4+ T cells sorted from blood. Source of these receptors: a man aged 18 to 29 in good health. The CDR3 runs from the conserved cysteine through the conserved F or W. D genes are given only for firm matches. Size is stated for part of the rows, as once, few or many counts, or as a class when the clone is expanded.

V gene: TRBV7-8
D gene: -
J gene: TRBJ1-5
clone size: -
CDR3 length: 14
CDR3 DNA: TGTGCCTCTCGCGGGGGGGGCGAAGGTCAGCCCCAGCATTTT
CDR3 protein: CASRGGGEGQPQHF

V gene: TRBV5-1
D gene: TRBD2
J gene: TRBJ2-1
clone size: -
CDR3 length: 16
CDR3 DNA: TGCGCCAGCAGCTTATATCCGGGACTAGTGAACAATGAGCAGTTCTTC
CDR3 protein: CASSLYPGLVNNEQFF

V gene: TRBV15
D gene: -
J gene: TRBJ1-3
clone size: -
CDR3 length: 15
CDR3 DNA: TGTGCCACCAGCAGGCCTGGGAGGTCTGGAAACACCATATATTTT
CDR3 protein: CATSRPGRSGNTIYF

V gene: TRBV4-2
D gene: -
J gene: TRBJ2-6
clone size: -
CDR3 length: 12
CDR3 DNA: TGTGCCAGCAGCCTCGGGGCCAACGTCCTGACTTTC
CDR3 protein: CASSLGANVLTF

V gene: TRBV18
D gene: TRBD1
J gene: TRBJ2-3
clone size: -
CDR3 length: 15
CDR3 DNA: TGTGCCAGCTCACGGGGGACAGAGAGCACAGATACGCAGTATTTT
CDR3 protein: CASSRGTESTDTQYF

V gene: TRBV18
D gene: -
J gene: TRBJ2-7
clone size: -
CDR3 length: 15
CDR3 DNA: TGTGCCAGCTCACCACCAACACGGTCCGGGGACGAGCAGTACTTC
CDR3 protein: CASSPPTRSGDEQYF

V gene: TRBV6-5
D gene: -
J gene: TRBJ1-2
clone size: -
CDR3 length: 12
CDR3 DNA: TGTGCCAGCAGTTACGGCCAGGGTGGCTACACCTTC
CDR3 protein: CASSYGQGGYTF

V gene: TRBV6-6
D gene: -
J gene: TRBJ2-6
clone size: -
CDR3 length: 13
CDR3 DNA: TGTGCCAGCAGTTACTCGGAGGCCAACGTCCTGACTTTC
CDR3 protein: CASSYSEANVLTF

V gene: TRBV4-1
D gene: -
J gene: TRBJ2-1
clone size: -
CDR3 length: 18
CDR3 DNA: TGCGCCAGCAGCCAGGACAGAGAAACTAGCAGGGGAAGTACTGAGCAGTTCTTC
CDR3 protein: CASSQDRETSRGSTEQFF

V gene: TRBV5-1
D gene: -
J gene: TRBJ2-2
clone size: once
CDR3 length: 14
CDR3 DNA: TGCGCCAGCAGCTTGACCAGGGTGACCGGGGAGCTGTTTTTT
CDR3 protein: CASSLTRVTGELFF

V gene: TRBV30
D gene: -
J gene: TRBJ2-7
clone size: -
CDR3 length: 12
CDR3 DNA: TGTGCCTGGAGTGTACGAAAATACGAGCAGTACTTC
CDR3 protein: CAWSVRKYEQYF

V gene: TRBV9
D gene: TRBD1
J gene: TRBJ1-6
clone size: -
CDR3 length: 17
CDR3 DNA: TGTGCCAGCAGCGGTCCGGGACAGGGGGCGAATAATTCACCCCTCCACTTT
CDR3 protein: CASSGPGQGANNSPLHF

V gene: TRBV7-6
D gene: TRBD2
J gene: TRBJ2-1
clone size: -
CDR3 length: 15
CDR3 DNA: TGTGCCAGCAGCTTATGGCGGGAGGAAGACAATGAGCAGTTCTTC
CDR3 protein: CASSLWREEDNEQFF

V gene: TRBV5-8
D gene: -
J gene: TRBJ2-7
clone size: -
CDR3 length: 11
CDR3 DNA: TGTGCCAGCAGCTTGGCCGGGCAGCAGTACTTC
CDR3 protein: CASSLAGQQYF

V gene: TRBV7-2
D gene: -
J gene: TRBJ2-7
clone size: -
CDR3 length: 13
CDR3 DNA: TGTGCCAGCAGCTTCGACAGGTCCTACGAGCAGTACTTC
CDR3 protein: CASSFDRSYEQYF

V gene: TRBV4-3
D gene: TRBD2
J gene: TRBJ2-3
clone size: -
CDR3 length: 16
CDR3 DNA: TGCGCCAGCAGCCAAGAGCTAGCGGGACTCACAGATACGCAGTATTTT
CDR3 protein: CASSQELAGLTDTQYF

V gene: TRBV11-2
D gene: TRBD2
J gene: TRBJ2-2
clone size: -
CDR3 length: 15
CDR3 DNA: TGTGCCAGCAGCGCAGAATGGGGGGGCACCGGGGAGCTGTTTTTT
CDR3 protein: CASSAEWGGTGELFF